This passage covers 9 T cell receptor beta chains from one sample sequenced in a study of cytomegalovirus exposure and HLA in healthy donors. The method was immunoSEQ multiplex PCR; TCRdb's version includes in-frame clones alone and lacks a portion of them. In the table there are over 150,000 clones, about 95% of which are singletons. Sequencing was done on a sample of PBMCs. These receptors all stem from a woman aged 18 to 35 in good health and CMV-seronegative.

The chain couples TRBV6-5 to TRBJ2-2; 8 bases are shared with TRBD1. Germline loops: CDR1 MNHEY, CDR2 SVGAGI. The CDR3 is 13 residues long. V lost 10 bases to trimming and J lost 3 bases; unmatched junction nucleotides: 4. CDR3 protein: CAIRQGHTGELFF. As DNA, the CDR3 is TGTGCCATACGACAGGGGCACACCGGGGAGCTGTTTTTT.

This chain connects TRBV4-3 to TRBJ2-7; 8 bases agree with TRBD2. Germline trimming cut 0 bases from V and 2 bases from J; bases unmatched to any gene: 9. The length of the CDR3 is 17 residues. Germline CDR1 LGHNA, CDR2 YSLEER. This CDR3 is CASSQDRGGAPTYEQYF. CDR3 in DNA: TGCGCCAGCAGCCAAGATCGGGGGGGGGCTCCCACCTACGAGCAGTACTTC.

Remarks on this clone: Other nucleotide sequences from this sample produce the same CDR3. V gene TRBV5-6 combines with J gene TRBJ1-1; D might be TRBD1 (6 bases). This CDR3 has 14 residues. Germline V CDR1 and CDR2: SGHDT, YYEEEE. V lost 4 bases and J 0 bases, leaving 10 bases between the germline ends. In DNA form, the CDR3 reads TGTGCCAGCAGCCTCGGACAGATGAACACTGAAGCTTTCTTT. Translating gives CASSLGQMNTEAFF.

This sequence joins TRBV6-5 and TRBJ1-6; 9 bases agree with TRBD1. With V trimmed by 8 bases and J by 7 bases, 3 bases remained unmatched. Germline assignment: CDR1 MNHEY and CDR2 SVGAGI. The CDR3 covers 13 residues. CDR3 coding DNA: TGTGCCAGCGGGGGGACAGGGAATTCACCCCTCCACTTT. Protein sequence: CASGGTGNSPLHF.

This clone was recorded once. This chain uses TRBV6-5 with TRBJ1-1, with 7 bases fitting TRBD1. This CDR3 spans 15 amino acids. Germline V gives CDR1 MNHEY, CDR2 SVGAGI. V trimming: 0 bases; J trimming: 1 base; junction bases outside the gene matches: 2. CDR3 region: CASSYSDRWNTEAFF. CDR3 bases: TGTGCCAGCAGTTACTCGGACAGGTGGAACACTGAAGCTTTCTTT.

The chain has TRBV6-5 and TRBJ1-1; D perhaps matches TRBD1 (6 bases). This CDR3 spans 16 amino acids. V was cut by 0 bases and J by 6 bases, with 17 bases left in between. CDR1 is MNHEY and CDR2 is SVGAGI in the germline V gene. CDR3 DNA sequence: TGTGCCAGCAGTTACTCGAGAGAACAGACAGGCCCTGAAGCTTTCTTT. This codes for CASSYSREQTGPEAFF.

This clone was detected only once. The CDR3 loop is CASSRPGDRGANVLTF. As DNA, the CDR3 is TGCGCCAGCAGCCGACCGGGAGATCGGGGGGCCAACGTCCTGACTTTC. V and J are TRBV4-1 and TRBJ2-6; perhaps TRBD2 as D (6 bases). The CDR3 extends over 16 amino acids. V was clipped by 4 bases and J by 4 bases, with 14 bases between them. The V gene's germline CDR1 is MGHRA and CDR2 YSYEKL.

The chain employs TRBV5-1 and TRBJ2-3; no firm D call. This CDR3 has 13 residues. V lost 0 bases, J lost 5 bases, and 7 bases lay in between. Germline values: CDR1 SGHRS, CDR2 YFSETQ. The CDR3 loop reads CASSLGSRDTQYF. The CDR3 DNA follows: TGCGCCAGCAGCTTGGGTTCTAGAGATACGCAGTATTTT. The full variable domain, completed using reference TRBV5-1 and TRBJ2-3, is KAGVTQTPRYLIKTRGQQVTLSCSPISGHRSVSWYQQTPGQGLQFLFEYFSETQRNKGNFPGRFSGRQFSNSRSEMNVSTLELGDSALYLCASSLGSRDTQYFGPGTRLTVL.

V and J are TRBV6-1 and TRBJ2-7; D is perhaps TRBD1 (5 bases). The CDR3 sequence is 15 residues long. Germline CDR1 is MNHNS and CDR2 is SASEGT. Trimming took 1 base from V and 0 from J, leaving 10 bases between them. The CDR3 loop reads CASSEGTPFSYEQYF. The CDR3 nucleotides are TGTGCCAGCAGTGAAGGGACACCTTTCTCCTACGAGCAGTACTTC.